This passage covers 13 T cell receptor beta chains from one sample sequenced in a study of beta chain features in type 1 diabetes. Study observations and caveats: Shorter TCRB CDR3s, moderately but significantly so, were found in Type 1 diabetes patients in all four CD4+ subsets.

These TCRs' antigens remain unknown. The whole isolated RNA underwent reverse transcription, so sequencing captured expressed TCRB transcripts. Sequencing used immunoSEQ multiplex PCR; TCRdb keeps in-frame clones, though not all of them. The data hold around 360,000 clones, with around an eighth observed a single time. Sample: naive CD4+ T cells from blood. The receptors were sampled from a woman aged 18-29 years with type 1 diabetes.

A note on this clone: This CDR3 is also generated by other DNA sequences in the sample. The chain employs TRBV28 and TRBJ2-7; 10 nucleotides agree with TRBD1. Germline assignment: CDR1 MDHEN and CDR2 SYDVKM. V shed 5 bases, J shed 4 bases, and the junction held 5 bases outside the gene matches. The CDR3 has 14 residues. The CDR3, as DNA: TGTGCCAGCAGTACCCGGACAGGGGGGTACGAGCAGTACTTC. Translation: CASSTRTGGYEQYF.

The CDR3 sequence: CASSLAGLYEQYF. The DNA of the CDR3 is TGTGCCAGCAGCCTCGCGGGACTTTACGAGCAGTACTTC. This chain joins TRBV7-9 and TRBJ2-7; D is possibly TRBD2 (6 bases). There are 13 residues in the CDR3. The germline V gene encodes CDR1 SEHNR and CDR2 FQNEAQ (reference sequence). Trimming took 5 bases from V and 4 from J, leaving 12 bases between them.

The genes are TRBV10-3 and TRBJ2-3, with TRBD2 identical over 9 bases. Germline V gene lookup returns CDR1 ENHRY and CDR2 SYGVKD. The CDR3 is 15 residues long. The junction had 2 bases not matched to a gene; V was cut back by 0 bases and J by 4 bases. CDR3 region: CAISESGLAADTQYF. DNA for the CDR3: TGTGCCATCAGTGAGTCGGGACTAGCCGCAGATACGCAGTATTTT.

This chain uses TRBV30 with TRBJ1-5; D not resolved. Germline values: CDR1 GTSNPN, CDR2 SVGIG (reference sequence). V dropped 1 base and J dropped 0 bases, with 4 bases sitting between them. This CDR3 has 13 amino acids. CDR3 sequence: CAWSAYSNQPQHF. The CDR3 nucleotides read TGTGCCTGGAGTGCTTATAGCAATCAGCCCCAGCATTTT.

The chain carries TRBV6-4 and TRBJ2-1; 14 nucleotides line up with TRBD2. The V segment lost 5 bases and the J segment 7 bases; nucleotides outside the gene matches: 4. Germline-derived CDR1 and CDR2 are MRHNA and SNTAGT. The CDR3 loop spans 15 amino acids. The CDR3 region is CASSLRTSGRNEQFF. For the CDR3, the DNA is TGTGCCAGCAGTCTAAGGACTAGCGGGAGGAATGAGCAGTTCTTC.

This clone was counted between two and nine times. The V call is TRBV15, the J call TRBJ2-7, with 10 positions matching TRBD1. CDR1 and CDR2 from the germline V gene are LNHNV and YYDKDF (reference sequence). This CDR3 contains 14 residues. The ends lost 9 bases at V and 1 base at J; junction bases unmatched: 6. CDR3 sequence (DNA): TGTGCCACAGGGGACAGGGGAGATTCCTACGAGCAGTACTTC. This encodes CATGDRGDSYEQYF.

This sequence joins TRBV7-8 and TRBJ2-2; D gene unclear. The CDR3 covers 16 residues. V lost 5 bases, J lost 0 bases, and 13 bases lay in between. Germline V gene lookup returns CDR1 SGHVS and CDR2 FQNEAQ. The CDR3 sequence is CASSPQYTSNTGELFF. As DNA, the CDR3 is TGTGCCAGCAGCCCACAGTACACCTCGAACACCGGGGAGCTGTTTTTT. Drawing the rest from reference TRBV7-8 and TRBJ2-2, the complete variable domain is GAGVSQSPRYKVAKRGQDVALRCDPISGHVSLFWYQQALGQGPEFLTYFQNEAQLDKSGLPSDRFFAERPEGSVSTLKIQRTQQEDSAVYLCASSPQYTSNTGELFFGEGSRLTVL.

This clone was seen more than once but under ten times. V usage is TRBV5-1 and J usage is TRBJ1-1; a weak D match, TRBD1 (6 bases). The CDR3 has 15 amino acids. Trimming pared 0 bases from V and 1 base from J, leaving 10 bases between. Germline CDR1 is SGHRS and CDR2 is YFSETQ. The CDR3 DNA sequence: TGCGCCAGCAGCTTGGTGTTACAGGGGAACACTGAAGCTTTCTTT. Amino acid sequence: CASSLVLQGNTEAFF.

This clone was counted a few times. The chain couples TRBV7-2 to TRBJ2-2; 9 nucleotides line up with TRBD2. CDR1 is SGHTA and CDR2 is FQGNSA in the germline V gene. The V segment lost 0 bases and the J segment 4 bases; nucleotides outside the gene matches: 3. The CDR3 extends over 16 amino acids. The CDR3: CASSLAGLASTGELFF. In nucleotides, the CDR3 is TGTGCCAGCAGCTTAGCTGGACTAGCGTCCACCGGGGAGCTGTTTTTT.

There are a few counts of this clone. The V gene is TRBV7-9, the J gene TRBJ2-7; D not resolved. Trimming left V 0 bases short and J 1 base short, with 7 bases between. This CDR3 has 14 amino acids. The germline V gene encodes CDR1 SEHNR and CDR2 FQNEAQ (reference sequence). This CDR3 is CASSLAARSYEQYF. CDR3 DNA: TGTGCCAGCAGCTTAGCTGCCAGGTCCTACGAGCAGTACTTC.

The sample holds a few counts of this clone. V is TRBV28 and J is TRBJ1-5; 10 positions match TRBD1. Germline V lookup: CDR1 MDHEN, CDR2 SYDVKM. The CDR3 is 16 residues long. The trim removed 8 bases at V and 6 bases at J, leaving 13 bases unmatched. CDR3: CASGLLRDRGTQPQHF. The CDR3 DNA reads as TGTGCCAGCGGGTTGCTACGGGACAGGGGTACTCAGCCCCAGCATTTT.

This clone has a single count. The V and J genes are TRBV6-5 and TRBJ2-7; D might be TRBD2 (6 bases). This CDR3 spans 16 amino acids. V was pared by 0 bases and J by 2 bases, with 14 bases between. Germline V gene data show CDR1 as MNHEY and CDR2 as SVGAGI. The CDR3 DNA sequence: TGTGCCAGCAGTTACTCTTCGGGGGTTACCCCCTACGAGCAGTACTTC. Amino acids: CASSYSSGVTPYEQYF.

The chain's CDR3 is CASSQEGGGGEKLFF. The CDR3 DNA reads as TGCGCCAGCAGCCAAGAAGGGGGGGGCGGGGAAAAACTGTTTTTT. The chain combines TRBV4-3 with TRBJ1-4, with a weak D call TRBD1 (6 bases). From germline, CDR1 is LGHNA and CDR2 YSLEER. This CDR3 is 15 amino acids long. Deletions cut 0 bases from V and 8 bases from J, with 13 bases between.